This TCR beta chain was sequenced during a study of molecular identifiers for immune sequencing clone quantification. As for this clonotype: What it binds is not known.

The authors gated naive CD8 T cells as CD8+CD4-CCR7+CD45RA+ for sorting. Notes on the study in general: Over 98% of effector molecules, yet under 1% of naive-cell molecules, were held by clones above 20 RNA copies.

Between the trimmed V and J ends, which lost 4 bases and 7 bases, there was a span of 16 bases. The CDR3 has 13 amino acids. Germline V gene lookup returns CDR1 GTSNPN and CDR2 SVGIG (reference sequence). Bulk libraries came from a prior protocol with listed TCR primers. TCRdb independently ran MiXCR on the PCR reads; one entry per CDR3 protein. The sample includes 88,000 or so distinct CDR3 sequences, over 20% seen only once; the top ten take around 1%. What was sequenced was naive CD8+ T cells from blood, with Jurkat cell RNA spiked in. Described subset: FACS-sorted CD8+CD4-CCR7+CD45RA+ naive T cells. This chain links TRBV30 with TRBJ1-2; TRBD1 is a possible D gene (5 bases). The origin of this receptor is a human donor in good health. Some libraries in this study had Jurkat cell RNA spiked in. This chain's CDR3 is CAWTEDWDFGYTF. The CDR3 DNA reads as TGTGCCTGGACGGAGGACTGGGACTTTGGCTACACCTTC.